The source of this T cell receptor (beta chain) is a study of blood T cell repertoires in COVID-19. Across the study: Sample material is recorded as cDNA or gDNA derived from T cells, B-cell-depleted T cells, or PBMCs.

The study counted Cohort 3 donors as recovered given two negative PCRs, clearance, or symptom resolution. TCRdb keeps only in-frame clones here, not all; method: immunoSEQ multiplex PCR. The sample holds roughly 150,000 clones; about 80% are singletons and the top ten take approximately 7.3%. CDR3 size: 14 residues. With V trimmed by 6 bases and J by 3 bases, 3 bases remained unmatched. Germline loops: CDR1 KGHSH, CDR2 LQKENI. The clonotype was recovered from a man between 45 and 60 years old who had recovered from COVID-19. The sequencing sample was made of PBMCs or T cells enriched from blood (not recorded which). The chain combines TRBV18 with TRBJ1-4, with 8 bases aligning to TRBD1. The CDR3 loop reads CASSPTGANEKLFF. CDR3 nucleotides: TGTGCCAGCTCCCCGACAGGGGCTAATGAAAAACTGTTTTTT.